Following are 14 T cell receptor beta chains from one sample sequenced in a study of Ad26.COV2.S vaccination and SARS-CoV-2 variants. The data were produced by immunoSEQ multiplex PCR, yet TCRdb's version contains in-frame clones alone and is incomplete. The sample has approximately 400,000 clones, about 83% seen once. The sample's treatment: 15 to 20 received Ad26.COV2.S at low or high dose, single or two shots; a few received placebo; per-sample allocation not given. The samples were gathered on day 63 after the first injection of vaccine or placebo. The sequenced sample was peripheral blood, obtained in a trial of Ad26.COV2.S vaccine versus placebo. Receptors originate from a person between 18 and 59 years old who received the Ad26.COV2.S COVID-19 vaccine or a placebo.

This chain connects TRBV28 to TRBJ1-6, with TRBD1 as a possible D gene (6 bases). The V gene's germline CDR1 is MDHEN and CDR2 SYDVKM. V was clipped by 6 bases and J by 0 bases, with 21 bases between them. The CDR3 extends over 19 amino acids. CDR3: CASRGASGGGSSYNSPLHF. CDR3 DNA sequence: TGTGCCAGCAGGGGGGCCTCCGGTGGAGGGAGCTCCTATAATTCACCCCTCCACTTT.

The V call is TRBV2, the J call TRBJ2-7; D uncertain. The CDR3 covers 12 residues. Germline V gene lookup returns CDR1 SNHLY and CDR2 FYNNEI. V was shortened by 4 bases and J by 3 bases, with 7 bases between the two germline ends. Here the CDR3 reads CASSAQIYEQYF. The DNA for the CDR3 is TGTGCCAGCAGTGCTCAGATCTACGAGCAGTACTTC.

Written as DNA, the CDR3 is TGTGCCAGCAGCGAAGCGGACAGCTCTGGAAACACCATATATTTT. Its translation is CASSEADSSGNTIYF. This rearrangement joins TRBV9 to TRBJ1-3, with D maybe TRBD1 (6 bases). Germline CDR1 SGDLS, CDR2 YYNGEE. The CDR3 length is 15 residues. Trimming stripped 3 bases from V and 0 bases from J, with 10 bases between.

This chain uses TRBV5-1 with TRBJ2-5; no clear D. With 4 bases removed from V and 1 base from J, the gap between germline ends came to 8 bases. The germline gives CDR1 SGHRS, CDR2 YFSETQ. The CDR3 consists of 13 residues. The CDR3 DNA follows: TGCGCCAGCAGCGTGACACGCCAAGAGACCCAGTACTTC. This encodes CASSVTRQETQYF.

Only a few counts were recorded for this clone. The rearrangement joins TRBV10-1 to TRBJ2-3; TRBD2 matches 11 bases. Germline assignment: CDR1 WNHNN and CDR2 SYGVQD (reference sequence). This CDR3 has 14 residues. J was trimmed by 2 bases and V by 7 bases; bases with no gene match: 2. CDR3 sequence reads: CASKGLADTDTQYF. The CDR3 DNA sequence: TGCGCCAGCAAGGGACTAGCGGACACAGATACGCAGTATTTT.

This chain links TRBV6-5 with TRBJ1-5; no clear D gene. Trimming took off 2 bases at V and 0 bases at J, with 2 bases between the two ends. Germline V gives CDR1 MNHEY, CDR2 SVGAGI. This CDR3 contains 13 residues. Written as DNA, the CDR3 is TGTGCCAGCAGTTACAATAGCAATCAGCCCCAGCATTTT. It is translated as CASSYNSNQPQHF.

The V and J genes are TRBV24-1 and TRBJ2-3; 7 bases map to TRBD1. V was clipped by 2 bases and J by 0 bases; unmatched bases: 7. This CDR3 has 17 amino acids. In germline, CDR1 is KGHDR, CDR2 SFDVKD. CDR3 residues: CATSDWAGTVSTDTQYF. Written as DNA, the CDR3 is TGTGCCACCAGTGATTGGGCAGGGACAGTTAGCACAGATACGCAGTATTTT.

This rearrangement joins TRBV7-9 to TRBJ2-1; D is tentatively TRBD1 or TRBD2 (6 bases each). Trimming took off 5 bases at V and 4 bases at J, with 18 bases between the two ends. The length of the CDR3 is 16 residues. Germline values: CDR1 SEHNR, CDR2 FQNEAQ (reference sequence). The CDR3 protein is CASSPRGELAYNEQFF. For the CDR3, the DNA is TGTGCCAGCAGCCCAAGGGGGGAGTTAGCGTACAATGAGCAGTTCTTC.

The chain joins TRBV6-1 to TRBJ1-2, with D unresolved. Germline loops: CDR1 MNHNS, CDR2 SASEGT. V was trimmed by 0 bases and J by 8 bases, leaving 10 bases between them. The CDR3 contains 13 residues. In nucleotides, the CDR3 is TGTGCCAGCAGTGAAGCCGTGGTGGGAGGCTACACCTTC. Translated, it gives CASSEAVVGGYTF.

The CDR3 DNA is TGTGCCAGCAGCCAAGGTTATAATCGAGGGGCCGGGGAGCTGTTTTTT. The encoded protein is CASSQGYNRGAGELFF. The chain combines TRBV3-1 (or the pseudogene TRBV3-2) with TRBJ2-2; D may match TRBD1 or TRBD2 (5 bases each). This CDR3 has 16 amino acids. V lost 1 base to trimming and J lost 6 bases, with 15 bases between them. The germline V gene encodes CDR1 LGHDT and CDR2 YNNKEL (reference sequence).

The chain recombines TRBV10-3 with TRBJ1-1, with TRBD1 matching 8 bases. CDR1 ENHRY and CDR2 SYGVKD come from the germline V gene. V gave up 4 bases and J gave up 5 bases; unmatched junction bases: 6. CDR3 length: 14 residues. CDR3 coding DNA: TGTGCCATCAGTGTGGACAGGGTTGTAACTGAAGCTTTCTTT. Translation gives CAISVDRVVTEAFF.

The V call is TRBV11-3, the J call TRBJ2-5; maybe TRBD1 (7 bases). Germline CDR1 is SGHNT and CDR2 is YENEEA. The CDR3 has 14 amino acids. V was pared by 1 base and J by 6 bases, with 12 bases between. The CDR3 sequence is CASSLARGRQTQYF. The CDR3, as DNA: TGTGCCAGCAGCTTAGCCAGGGGGAGGCAGACCCAGTACTTC.

V is TRBV9 and J is TRBJ2-2; D uncertain. The CDR3 sequence is 11 residues long. The germline V gene has CDR1 SGDLS and CDR2 YYNGEE. Trimming shortened V by 5 bases and J by 7 bases, and 6 bases separated the two germline ends. DNA of the CDR3: TGTGCCAGCAGTCGCGGCGGGGAGCTGTTTTTT. Protein product: CASSRGGELFF.

CDR3 nucleotide sequence: TGTGCCAGCAGCGACTATAGGACAGGGGAGGGCTACACCTTC. Translated: CASSDYRTGEGYTF. The rearrangement links TRBV2 to TRBJ1-2; TRBD1 aligns across 9 bases. The J segment lost 8 bases and the V segment lost 6 bases, leaving 10 bases of the junction unmatched. The CDR3 runs 14 residues. Germline V gene data show CDR1 as SNHLY and CDR2 as FYNNEI.